This entry is about one T cell receptor beta chain. Its target is not known. The sample's treatment: oral pan-JAK inhibitor, 5-10 mg twice daily. In germline, CDR1 is SQVTM, CDR2 ANQGSEA. V was trimmed by 4 bases and J by 10 bases, leaving 10 bases between them. The CDR3 loop spans 10 amino acids. Extracted RNA was reverse transcribed into cDNA, the sequencing template. TCRdb's table, derived via immunoSEQ multiplex PCR, lists solely in-frame clones and lacks some. The table includes 60,000 to 85,000 clones, about 30% detected once. This sample was taken from a study of CD8+ T cells in alopecia areata. Study-level findings and limits: Among patients, TCR sharing was less clear than in mice, a difference possibly due in part to HLA diversity in the patient population. Tofacitinib did not eliminate many expanded lesional clones from scalp or blood.

The specimen was CD8+ T cells sorted from blood, collected at week 4, from a patient treated with tofacitinib. The sequence came from a human donor with alopecia areata. The V call is TRBV29-1, the J call TRBJ1-1; D remains unclear. The CDR3 region has the DNA TGCAGCGTTGTCGGGTTCGCAGCTTTCTTT. It is translated as CSVVGFAAFF.